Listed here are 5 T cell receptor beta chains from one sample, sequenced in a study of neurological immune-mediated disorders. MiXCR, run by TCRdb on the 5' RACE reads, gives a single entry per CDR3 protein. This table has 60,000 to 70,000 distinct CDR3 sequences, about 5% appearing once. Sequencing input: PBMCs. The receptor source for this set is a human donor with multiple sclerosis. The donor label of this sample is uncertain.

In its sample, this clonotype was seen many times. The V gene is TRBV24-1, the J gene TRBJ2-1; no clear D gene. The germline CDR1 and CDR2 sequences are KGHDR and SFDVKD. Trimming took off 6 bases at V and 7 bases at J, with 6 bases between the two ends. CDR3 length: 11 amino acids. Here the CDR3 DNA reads TGTGCCACCAGTAGCCAGAATGAGCAGTTCTTC. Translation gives CATSSQNEQFF.

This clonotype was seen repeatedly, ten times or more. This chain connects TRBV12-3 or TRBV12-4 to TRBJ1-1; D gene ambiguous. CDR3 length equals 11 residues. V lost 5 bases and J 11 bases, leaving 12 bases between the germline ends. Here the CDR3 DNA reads TGTGCCAGCAGTCCGGGTGGTTGGGCTTTCTTT. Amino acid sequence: CASSPGGWAFF.

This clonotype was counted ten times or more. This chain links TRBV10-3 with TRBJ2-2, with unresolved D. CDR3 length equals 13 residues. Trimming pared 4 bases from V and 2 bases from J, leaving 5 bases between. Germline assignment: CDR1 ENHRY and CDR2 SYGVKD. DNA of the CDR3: TGTGCCATCAGTGTGGGAAACACCGGGGAGCTGTTTTTT. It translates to CAISVGNTGELFF.

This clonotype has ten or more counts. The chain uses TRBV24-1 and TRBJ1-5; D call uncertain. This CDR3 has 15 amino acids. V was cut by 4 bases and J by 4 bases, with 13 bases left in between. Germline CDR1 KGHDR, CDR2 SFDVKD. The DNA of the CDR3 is TGTGCCACCAGTGAAGGTGGACGGTTAAATCAGCCCCAGCATTTT. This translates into CATSEGGRLNQPQHF.

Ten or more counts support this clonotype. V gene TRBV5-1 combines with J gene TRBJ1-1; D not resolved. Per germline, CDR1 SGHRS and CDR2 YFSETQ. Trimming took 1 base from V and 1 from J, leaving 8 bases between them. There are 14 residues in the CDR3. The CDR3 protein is CASSLMDENTEAFF. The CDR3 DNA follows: TGCGCCAGCAGCTTGATGGACGAGAACACTGAAGCTTTCTTT.